A single sample is the source of the 10 T cell receptor beta chains below, sequenced in a study of blood T cell repertoires in COVID-19. Here immunoSEQ multiplex PCR was the method, and the copy in TCRdb shows in-frame clones only, minus some. The sample contains hundreds of thousands of clones, 82% of which appear only once. Sequencing was done on a sample of peripheral blood. Source of these receptors: a woman aged 70 to 79 with acute or convalescent COVID-19.

The CDR3 DNA is TGTGCCAGCAGCAGGGACAGCGCCTATGGCTACACCTTC. Translation gives CASSRDSAYGYTF. J is TRBJ1-2 and V is TRBV7-2; 7 positions agree with TRBD1. Germline lookup yields CDR1 SGHTA and CDR2 FQGNSA. With V trimmed by 5 bases and J by 4 bases, 4 bases remained unmatched. This CDR3 has 13 amino acids.

This clone was seen more than once but under ten times. The chain links TRBV5-8 to TRBJ2-5, with D possibly TRBD2 on 7 matching bases. The V gene lost 6 bases and the J gene lost 0 bases, with 18 bases spanning the gap. Germline CDR1 and CDR2: SGHTS and YDEGEE. This CDR3 has 16 residues. CDR3 sequence: CASTLKGGTYQETQYF. The CDR3, as DNA: TGTGCCAGCACCCTTAAGGGGGGGACGTACCAAGAGACCCAGTACTTC.

The rearrangement uses TRBV25-1 and TRBJ2-3; the D is unclear. The ends were cut back, 2 bases at V and 1 base at J, with 7 bases in the middle. CDR1 and CDR2 (germline): MGHDK, SYGVNS. The CDR3 covers 14 residues. The CDR3, as DNA: TGTGCCAGCAGTGAAGCCTCAGGCACAGATACGCAGTATTTT. Protein sequence: CASSEASGTDTQYF.

J is TRBJ1-1 and V is TRBV7-9, with unresolved D. The V end was cut by 4 bases, the J end by 4 bases, with 13 bases between. The CDR3 contains 14 residues. CDR1 is SEHNR, CDR2 FQNEAQ, per germline (reference sequence). The DNA for the CDR3 is TGTGCCAGCAGCTCACGAGCCGCAGGCACTGAAGCTTTCTTT. The encoded protein is CASSSRAAGTEAFF.

A few counts support this clone. The V call is TRBV19, the J call TRBJ2-2; the D is unclear. The CDR3 is 15 amino acids. The V gene's germline CDR1 is LNHDA and CDR2 SQIVND (reference sequence). Deletions cut 2 bases from V and 1 base from J, with 8 bases between. The CDR3, as DNA: TGTGCCAGTAGTATAACAACCCAGAACACCGGGGAGCTGTTTTTT. Its protein is CASSITTQNTGELFF.

The chain combines TRBV5-1 with TRBJ1-3; D remains unclear. V lost 4 bases to trimming and J lost 8 bases, with 10 bases between them. The length of the CDR3 is 12 residues. Germline assignment: CDR1 SGHRS and CDR2 YFSETQ. The CDR3 spells CASSLNEHTIYF. CDR3 nucleotide sequence: TGCGCCAGCAGCCTGAACGAGCACACCATATATTTT.

The rearrangement joins TRBV24-1 to TRBJ2-1, with TRBD1 identical over 8 bases. The V segment lost 8 bases and the J segment 4 bases; nucleotides outside the gene matches: 6. Germline V gene lookup returns CDR1 KGHDR and CDR2 SFDVKD. This CDR3 is built from 14 residues. CDR3 bases: TGTGCCACCAAAGGGACAGGTACATACAATGAGCAGTTCTTC. It specifies CATKGTGTYNEQFF.

The chain recombines TRBV9 with TRBJ1-1; 7 bases fit TRBD1. This CDR3 comprises 15 residues. The germline CDR1 and CDR2 sequences are SGDLS and YYNGEE. The V segment lost 4 bases and the J segment 4 bases; nucleotides outside the gene matches: 10. CDR3 coding DNA: TGTGCCAGCAGCCCCGACAGGGTTGATGGCACTGAAGCTTTCTTT. It translates to CASSPDRVDGTEAFF.

The chain recombines TRBV4-1 with TRBJ1-5, with D tentatively TRBD1 (6 bases). Germline CDR1 reads MGHRA; CDR2 reads YSYEKL. Trimming took 6 bases from V and 0 from J, leaving 18 bases between them. This CDR3 contains 17 residues. CDR3 bases: TGCGCCAGCAGGCCTTTTATAACGGACAGTAGCAATCAGCCCCAGCATTTT. It translates to CASRPFITDSSNQPQHF.

The genes are TRBV7-9 and TRBJ2-1; 7 positions match TRBD1. V gave up 4 bases and J gave up 6 bases; unmatched junction bases: 3. Germline assignment: CDR1 SEHNR and CDR2 FQNEAQ (reference sequence). The CDR3 is 13 amino acids. CDR3: CASSSGQINEQFF. Written as DNA, the CDR3 is TGTGCCAGCAGCTCGGGACAGATCAATGAGCAGTTCTTC.